Detailed here is one T cell receptor beta chain. There is no known antigen for this receptor. No base quality values were provided; no much bigger clone lies one nucleotide off. The CDR3 runs 12 amino acids, cysteine and phenylalanine included. The only DNA kept is the CDR3, 36 bases in frame from the first base. CDR1 and CDR2 are drawn from the germline V gene (reference sequence): MNHNY, SVGAGI. V was cut back by 6 bases and J by 4 bases, leaving a gap of 7 bases between them. In total, approximately 690 healthy bone marrow donors made up the cohort. At the time of sampling, all cohort members were nominally healthy, though unrecorded immune exposures were likely present. The donor tested CMV seropositive, placing the donor among the 310 or so seropositive members of the cohort. Every donor gave a peripheral blood sample, and the peripheral blood mononuclear cells from that sample were used for TCR beta sequencing. The Qiagen DNeasy Blood Extraction Kit was used to extract genomic DNA from the blood cell samples.

This specimen belongs to a study of cytomegalovirus exposure and HLA in healthy donors (dated by TCRdb to 2016 to 2017). As for the study more broadly: An earlier analysis of roughly 630 of the donors reported roughly 270 Gb of sequence data and some 120 million unique TCR beta sequences from 150 million to 200 million T cells. About 310 gigabases of sequencing data and roughly 90 million unique TCR sequences were included in an early release covering about 700 HLA-typed donors. Of the roughly 400 genotyped donors, 75% to 85% were placed in the genetic ancestry cluster associated with self-reported Caucasian donors. The study was designed to test whether signatures of past pathogen exposure could be identified by cataloging public T cell receptors. The T cell repertoires of some 670 subjects were profiled by immunosequencing and related to cytomegalovirus serostatus. A separate validation cohort of 90 to 150 different subjects was used in addition to the roughly 700-subject first cohort. The study combined high-throughput TCR immunosequencing, statistical association of individual TCRs with disease status, and machine learning to predict cytomegalovirus infection status. To study patterns of TCR occurrence, a later analysis re-analyzed previously published TCR beta repertoires from several hundred donors and added high-resolution HLA genotyping. Rather than using new phenotypic data, the later analysis identified candidate immune exposures from TCR beta sequences and from how often those sequences occurred across donors. In an earlier analysis of over 550 of the donors, high-throughput TCR beta sequencing was used to judge whether each TCR beta V gene segment behaved as functional or pseudogenic. Donor age, sex, ethnicity and CMV serostatus were compiled together with the repertoire data. In a later genetic analysis, genome-wide SNP genotypes for about 65% of the roughly 700 donors were used, and that subset was treated as a discovery cohort. Every repertoire in the discovery cohort had been generated on one and the same sequencing platform. Class I and class II HLA loci were covered by the typing at four-digit resolution. Typing coverage varied by locus: about 620-630 donors for A, B, C, DRB1 and DQB1; 500 to 550 for DQA1; about 600 for DPA1; more than 450 for DPB1. Five DR-DQ haplotypes were handled as single units for association and clustering, since linkage in the cohort was strong. Across around 400 genotyped donors of the cohort, an average of roughly 250,000 unique TCR beta nucleotide sequences per donor were sequenced, and 15% to 20% of those sequences were non-productive. Results the study describes overall, beyond this receptor: In a later genetic analysis, fewer N-insertions in productive TCRs were reported among donors in an Asian-associated ancestry cluster than the roughly 640-donor mean. In vitro tests confirmed that a few of the cytomegalovirus-associated TCR beta chains recognize cytomegalovirus antigens. At a false discovery rate of 0.05, a later analysis linked 15,000 to 20,000 TCR beta sequences to specific HLA alleles. A later genetic analysis associated a missense DCLRE1C variant with V-gene and J-gene trimming of TCR beta chains, and an independent cohort replicated the association. Across donors, most TCR sequences were observed very rarely, whereas some public TCRs were present in many individuals. Some IMGT-functional V segments, including TRBV6-2 and TRBV6-3, could not be told apart with the 87-base-pair reads, so those segments were excluded. Linkage disequilibrium might explain the correlated functional status among segregating V segments, but an unknown experimental factor could not be excluded. Several of the top co-occurrence clusters appeared to be linked to parvovirus B19, influenza, CMV and Epstein-Barr virus, according to a later analysis. In a later analysis, the rate of TCR association differed among HLA loci, with DRB1 alleles having the most associated TCRs and HLA-C alleles having the fewest. The cohort was sequenced for TCR beta chains only, and without alpha or paired-chain data the features that could be detected were limited. For the cohort, immune exposure information was limited to CMV serostatus. A cluster of highly shared sequence variants was judged likely to represent a technical artifact of the sequencing pipeline. Because some donors lacked HLA typing at each locus, the association tests relied only on the typed subset. A later analysis found that HLA-associated TCR beta chains were more clonally expanded and had lower generation probabilities than equally common non-associated chains. Roughly uniform sequencing depth across donors was assumed in presence/absence analyses, although this assumption may not hold. The classifier was reported to diagnose cytomegalovirus status with high specificity and sensitivity in both the original and validation cohorts. According to a later analysis, most CMV-associated TCR beta chains appeared to be HLA-restricted, and the HLA associations seemed to be driven largely by CMV exposure. Broadly in line with IMGT annotations, most TCR beta V segments showed up in productive rearrangements about 87% or about 30% of the time in an earlier analysis of under 700 of the donors. A further reported finding was that TCR beta sequences accurately predicted the HLA-A and HLA-B alleles for most subjects in the first cohort. When HLA alleles, especially DR and DQ, strongly co-occurred, TCR associations were difficult to assign to individual alleles. The earlier analysis of about 600 of the donors excluded some 16 rarely observed V segments, including chromosome 9 orphons, because counts were too low. The study listed around 160 TCR beta chains as associated with cytomegalovirus. The authors suggested that the approach could potentially be extended to other disease states and immunological phenotypes.

The method was the immunoSEQ multiplex PCR assay. For the multiplex PCR, a mixture combining 60 forward primers for TCR Vbeta segments and 13 reverse primers for TCR Jbeta segments was used. Amplification of the CDR3 region of rearranged TCR beta genes was performed with a multiplex PCR assay on genomic DNA. Amplified TCR beta libraries were sequenced as 87-base-pair reads on the Illumina HiSeq System. Processing in the source paper ran as follows. Across the 670 or so repertoires, a later analysis counted roughly 84 million unique TCR beta chains, 8.5 million to 12 million of which were shared by at least two donors. Raw reads were error-corrected and collapsed into unique sequences with a nearest-neighbor algorithm that merged closely related sequences to remove PCR and sequencing errors. V, D and J gene segments were assigned by aligning CDR3 sequences to IMGT reference sequences. For a sequence to be retained, a match of at least six nucleotides to both a V gene segment and a J gene segment was required. Rearrangements were classified as productive when the CDR3 lacked stop codons and remained in frame with V and J, and all other rearrangements were classified as non-productive. Following IMGT convention, CDR3 was defined as the stretch from the second conserved V-encoded cysteine to the conserved J-encoded phenylalanine. In an earlier analysis of 587 of the donors, sequences lacking an unambiguous match to a single V gene segment were excluded. In an earlier analysis of 587 of the donors, V segments were called functional above 56.7% productive rearrangements and were called segregating when the between-donor standard deviation exceeded 5%. To diagnose cytomegalovirus status from the catalog of TCR beta chain sequences, a statistical classification framework was built. V and J gene assignment, in a later analysis, came from comparing TCR nucleotide sequences with IMGT/GENE-DB human TR gene sequences. The TCRdist pipeline was used in a later analysis to assign CDR3 sequences and most-parsimonious VDJ recombination scenarios. A later analysis defined each TCR beta chain by its CDR3 amino acid sequence plus V-gene family, and excluded reads lacking a unique V-gene family. A later analysis removed several hundred highly shared, low-generation-probability nucleotide sequences to deal with suspected cross-contamination and a sequencing artifact. In a later analysis, a clonal expansion index was calculated for each public chain from normalized within-repertoire ranks of inferred template counts. A later analysis computed generation probabilities with a VDJ recombination model fitted to out-of-frame rearrangements, and checked the results against IGoR. In a later analysis, TCR-TCR, TCR-HLA and TCR-CMV co-occurrence was scored with hypergeometric tests, and a repertoire-size bias correction was applied to TCR pairs. False discovery rates were estimated in a later analysis by permuting HLA or CMV assignments 20 times. In a later analysis, co-occurring TCRs were grouped using DBSCAN, and TCRdist sequence similarity was added for clustering within HLA-allele-positive subsets. Co-occurrence clustering excluded repertoires with fewer than 30,000 or more than 120,000 public chains, plus five with anomalous nucleotide sharing. TCRdb provides this immuneACCESS table in a form limited to in-frame rearrangements. Some clones are lacking; in checked studies, under half of them reflect an unresolved V gene, and why the rest are absent is not known. The V and J calls and clone size were taken over from that table, and D and trimming were inferred from the DNA. The sample includes around 69,000 clones, with 70% observed a single time. The ten largest make up roughly 10% of the sample.

The sequenced material came from PBMCs. The receptor was derived from a woman in her forties or fifties in good health and CMV-seropositive. This chain joins TRBV6-6 to TRBJ2-1, with no confident D gene call. This receptor carries the CDR3 CASSPEYNEQFF. The DNA sequence is TGTGCCAGCAGCCCTGAGTACAATGAGCAGTTCTTC.